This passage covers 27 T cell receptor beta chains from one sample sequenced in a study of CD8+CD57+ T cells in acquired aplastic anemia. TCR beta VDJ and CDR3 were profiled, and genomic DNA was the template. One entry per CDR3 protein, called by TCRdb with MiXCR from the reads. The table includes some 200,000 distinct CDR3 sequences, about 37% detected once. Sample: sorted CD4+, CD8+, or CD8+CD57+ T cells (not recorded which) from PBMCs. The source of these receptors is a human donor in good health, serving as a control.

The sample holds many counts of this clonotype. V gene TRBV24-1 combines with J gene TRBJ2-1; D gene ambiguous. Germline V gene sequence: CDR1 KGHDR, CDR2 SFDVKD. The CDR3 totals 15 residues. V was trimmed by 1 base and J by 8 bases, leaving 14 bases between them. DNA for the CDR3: TGTGCCACCAGTGATTTATCGGCGGAACGACATGAGCAGTTCTTC. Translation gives CATSDLSAERHEQFF.

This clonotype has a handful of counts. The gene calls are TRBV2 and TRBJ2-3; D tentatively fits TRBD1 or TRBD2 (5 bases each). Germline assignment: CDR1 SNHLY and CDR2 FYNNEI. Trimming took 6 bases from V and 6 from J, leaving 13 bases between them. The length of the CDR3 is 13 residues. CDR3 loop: CASRLGEPDTQYF. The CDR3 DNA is TGTGCCAGCAGATTAGGGGAGCCCGATACGCAGTATTTT.

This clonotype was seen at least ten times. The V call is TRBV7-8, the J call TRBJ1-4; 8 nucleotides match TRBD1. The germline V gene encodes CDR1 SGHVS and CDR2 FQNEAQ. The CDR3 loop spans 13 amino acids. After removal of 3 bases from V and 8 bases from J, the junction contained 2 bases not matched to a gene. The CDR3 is CASSFRTGEKLFF. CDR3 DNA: TGTGCCAGCAGCTTTAGGACAGGGGAAAAACTGTTTTTT. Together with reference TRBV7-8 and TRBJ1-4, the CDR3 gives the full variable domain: GAGVSQSPRYKVAKRGQDVALRCDPISGHVSLFWYQQALGQGPEFLTYFQNEAQLDKSGLPSDRFFAERPEGSVSTLKIQRTQQEDSAVYLCASSFRTGEKLFFGSGTQLSVL.

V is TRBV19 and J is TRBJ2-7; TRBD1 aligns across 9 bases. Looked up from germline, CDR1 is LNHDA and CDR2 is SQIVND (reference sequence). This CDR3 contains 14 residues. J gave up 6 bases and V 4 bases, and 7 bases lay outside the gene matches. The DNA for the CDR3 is TGTGCCAGTAGTAATACCGGGACAGGGTTCGAGCAGTACTTC. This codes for CASSNTGTGFEQYF.

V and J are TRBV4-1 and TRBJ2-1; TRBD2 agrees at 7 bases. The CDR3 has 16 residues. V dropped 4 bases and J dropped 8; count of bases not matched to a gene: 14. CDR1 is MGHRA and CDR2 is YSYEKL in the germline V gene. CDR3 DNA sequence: TGCGCCAGCAGCCCGACCGGGACTAAAGTCACCGATGAGCAGTTCTTC. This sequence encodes CASSPTGTKVTDEQFF.

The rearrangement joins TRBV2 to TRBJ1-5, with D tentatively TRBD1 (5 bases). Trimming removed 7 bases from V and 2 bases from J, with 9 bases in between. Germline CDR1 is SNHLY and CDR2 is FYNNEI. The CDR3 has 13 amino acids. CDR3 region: CASTGDGNQPQHF. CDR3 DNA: TGTGCCAGCACCGGGGACGGCAATCAGCCCCAGCATTTT.

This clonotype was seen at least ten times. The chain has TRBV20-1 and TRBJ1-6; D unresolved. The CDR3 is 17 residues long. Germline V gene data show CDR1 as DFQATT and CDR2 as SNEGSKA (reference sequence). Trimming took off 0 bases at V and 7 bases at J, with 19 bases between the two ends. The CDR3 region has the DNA TGCAGTGCTAGAGATCAGGTGGAGCTACCTTCCAATTCACCCCTCCACTTT. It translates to CSARDQVELPSNSPLHF.

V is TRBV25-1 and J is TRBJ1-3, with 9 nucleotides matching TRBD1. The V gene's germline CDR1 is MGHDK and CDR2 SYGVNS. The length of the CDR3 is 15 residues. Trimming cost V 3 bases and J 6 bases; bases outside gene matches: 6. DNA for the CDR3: TGTGCCAGCAGTGACCCACAGGGGGCGGAAAACACCATATATTTT. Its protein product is CASSDPQGAENTIYF.

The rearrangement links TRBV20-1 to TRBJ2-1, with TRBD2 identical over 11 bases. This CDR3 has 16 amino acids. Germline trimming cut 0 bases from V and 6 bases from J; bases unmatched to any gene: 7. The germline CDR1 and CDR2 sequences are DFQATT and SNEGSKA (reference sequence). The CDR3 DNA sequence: TGCAGTGCTAGAGATAGCGGGGGGGCCTTGGGCAATGAGCAGTTCTTC. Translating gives CSARDSGGALGNEQFF.

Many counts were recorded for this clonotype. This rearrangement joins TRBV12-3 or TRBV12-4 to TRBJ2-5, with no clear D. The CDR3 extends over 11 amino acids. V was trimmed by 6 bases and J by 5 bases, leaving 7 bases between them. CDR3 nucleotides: TGTGCCAGCAGCTTACTGGAGACCCAGTACTTC. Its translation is CASSLLETQYF.

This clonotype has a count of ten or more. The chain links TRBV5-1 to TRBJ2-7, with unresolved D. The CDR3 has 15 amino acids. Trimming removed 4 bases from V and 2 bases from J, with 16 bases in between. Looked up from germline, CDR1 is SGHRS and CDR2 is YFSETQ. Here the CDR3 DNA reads TGCGCCAGCAGCCCTATCCCGGGCCATACCTACGAGCAGTACTTC. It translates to CASSPIPGHTYEQYF.

The DNA of the CDR3 is TGTGCCAGCAGTTACTCGATACCCGGGACGGGGAATTCACCCCTCCACTTT. It is translated as CASSYSIPGTGNSPLHF. The genes are TRBV6-5 and TRBJ1-6, with D tentatively TRBD1 (5 bases). Germline-derived CDR1 and CDR2 are MNHEY and SVGAGI. This CDR3 spans 17 amino acids. Trimming cost V 0 bases and J 7 bases, with 16 bases left between them.

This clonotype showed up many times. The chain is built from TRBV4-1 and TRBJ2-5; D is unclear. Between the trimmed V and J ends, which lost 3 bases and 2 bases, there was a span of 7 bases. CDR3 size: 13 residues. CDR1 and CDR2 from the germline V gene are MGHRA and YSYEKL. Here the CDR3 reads CASSQVPQETQYF. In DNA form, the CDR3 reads TGCGCCAGCAGCCAGGTGCCGCAAGAGACCCAGTACTTC.

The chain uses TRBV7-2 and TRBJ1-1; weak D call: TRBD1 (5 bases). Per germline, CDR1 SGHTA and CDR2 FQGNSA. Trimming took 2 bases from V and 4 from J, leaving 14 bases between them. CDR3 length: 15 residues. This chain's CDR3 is CASSLRGLWSTEAFF. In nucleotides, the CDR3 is TGTGCCAGCAGCTTACGGGGGTTATGGAGCACTGAAGCTTTCTTT.

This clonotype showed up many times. CDR3 residues: CASLRGSGRSNTGELFF. CDR3 DNA sequence: TGTGCCAGCCTCCGGGGTAGCGGGAGGTCGAACACCGGGGAGCTGTTTTTT. The gene calls are TRBV2 and TRBJ2-2; 10 nucleotides line up with TRBD2. The germline gives CDR1 SNHLY, CDR2 FYNNEI. The CDR3 has 17 amino acids. Trimming at V came to 8 bases and at J to 0 bases, leaving 9 bases not matched to a gene.

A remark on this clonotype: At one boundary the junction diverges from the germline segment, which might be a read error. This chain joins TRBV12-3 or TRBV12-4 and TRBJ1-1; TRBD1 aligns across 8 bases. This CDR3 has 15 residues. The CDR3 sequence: CAGSARRTGRAEAFF. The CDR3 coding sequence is TGTGCCGGCAGTGCGAGACGGACAGGGCGGGCTGAAGCTTTCTTT.

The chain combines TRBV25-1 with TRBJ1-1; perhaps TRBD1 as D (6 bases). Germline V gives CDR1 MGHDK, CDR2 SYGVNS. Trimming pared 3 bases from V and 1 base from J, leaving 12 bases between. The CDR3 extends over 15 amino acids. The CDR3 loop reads CASSDRRGTNTEAFF. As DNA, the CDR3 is TGTGCCAGCAGTGATAGGAGGGGGACGAACACTGAAGCTTTCTTT.

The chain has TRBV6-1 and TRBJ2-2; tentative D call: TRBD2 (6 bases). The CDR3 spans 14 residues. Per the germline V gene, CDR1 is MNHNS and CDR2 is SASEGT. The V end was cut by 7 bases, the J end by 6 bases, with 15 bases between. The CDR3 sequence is CASMRLDGPGELFF. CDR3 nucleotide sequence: TGTGCCAGCATGAGACTAGACGGCCCCGGGGAGCTGTTTTTT.

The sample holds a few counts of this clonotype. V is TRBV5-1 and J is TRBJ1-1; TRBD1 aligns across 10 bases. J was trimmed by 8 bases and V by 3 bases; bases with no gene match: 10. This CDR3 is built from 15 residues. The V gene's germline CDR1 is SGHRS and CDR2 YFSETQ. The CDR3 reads CASSYRDRGQGEAFF. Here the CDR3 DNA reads TGCGCCAGCAGCTACCGGGACAGGGGACAGGGGGAAGCTTTCTTT.

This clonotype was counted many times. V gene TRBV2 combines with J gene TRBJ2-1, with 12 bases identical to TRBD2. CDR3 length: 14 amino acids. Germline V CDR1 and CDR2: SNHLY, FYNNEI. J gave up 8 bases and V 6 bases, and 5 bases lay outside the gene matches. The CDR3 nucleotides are TGTGCCAGCAGGAAGACTAGCGGGGGCTATGAGCAGTTCTTC. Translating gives CASRKTSGGYEQFF.

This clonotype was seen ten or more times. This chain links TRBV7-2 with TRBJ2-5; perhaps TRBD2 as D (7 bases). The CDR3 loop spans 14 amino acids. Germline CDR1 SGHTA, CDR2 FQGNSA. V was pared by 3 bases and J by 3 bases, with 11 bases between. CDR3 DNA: TGTGCCAGCAGCTTTGGGGGGGCCGAAGAGACCCAGTACTTC. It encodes CASSFGGAEETQYF.

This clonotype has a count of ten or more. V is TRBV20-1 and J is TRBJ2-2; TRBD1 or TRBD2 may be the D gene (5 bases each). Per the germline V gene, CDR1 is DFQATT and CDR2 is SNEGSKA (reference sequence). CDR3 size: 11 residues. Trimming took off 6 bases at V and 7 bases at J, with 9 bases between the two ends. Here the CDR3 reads CSARGVGELFF. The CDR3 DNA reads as TGCAGTGCCCGGGGCGTCGGGGAGCTGTTTTTT.

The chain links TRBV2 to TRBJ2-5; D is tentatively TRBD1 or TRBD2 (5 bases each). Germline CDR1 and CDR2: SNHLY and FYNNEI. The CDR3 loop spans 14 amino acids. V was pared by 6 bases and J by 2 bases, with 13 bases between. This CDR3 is CASSFGTGQETQYF. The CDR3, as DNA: TGTGCCAGCAGCTTTGGGACGGGACAAGAGACCCAGTACTTC.

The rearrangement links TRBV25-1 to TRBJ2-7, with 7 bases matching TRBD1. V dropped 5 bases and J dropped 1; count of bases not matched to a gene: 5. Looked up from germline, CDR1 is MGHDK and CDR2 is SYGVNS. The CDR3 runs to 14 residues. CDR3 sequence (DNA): TGTGCCAGCAGTTACCCGGGACAGTCCTACGAGCAGTACTTC. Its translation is CASSYPGQSYEQYF.

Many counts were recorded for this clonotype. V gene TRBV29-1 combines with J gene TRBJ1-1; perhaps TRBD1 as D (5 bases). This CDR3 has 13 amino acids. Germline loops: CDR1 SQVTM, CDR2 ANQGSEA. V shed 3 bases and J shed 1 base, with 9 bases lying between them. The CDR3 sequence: CSVDRDWNTEAFF. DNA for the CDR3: TGCAGCGTTGACAGGGATTGGAACACTGAAGCTTTCTTT. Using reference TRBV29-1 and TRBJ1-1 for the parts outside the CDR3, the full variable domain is SAVISQKPSRDICQRGTSLTIQCQVDSQVTMMFWYRQQPGQSLTLIATANQGSEATYESGFVIDKFPISRPNLTFSTLTVSNMSPEDSSIYLCSVDRDWNTEAFFGQGTRLTVV.

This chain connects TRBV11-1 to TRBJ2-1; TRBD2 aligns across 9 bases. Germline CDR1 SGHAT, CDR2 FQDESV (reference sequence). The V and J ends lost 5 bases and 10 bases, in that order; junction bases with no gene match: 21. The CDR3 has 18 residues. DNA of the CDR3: TGTGCCAGCAGCCTATCAGGGGGTAGTAGCGGGGGTTTGGAAGAGCAGTTCTTC. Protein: CASSLSGGSSGGLEEQFF.

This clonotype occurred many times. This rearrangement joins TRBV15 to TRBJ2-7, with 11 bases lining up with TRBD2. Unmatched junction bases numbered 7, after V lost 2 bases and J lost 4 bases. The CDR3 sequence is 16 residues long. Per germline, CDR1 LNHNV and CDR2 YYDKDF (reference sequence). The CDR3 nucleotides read TGTGCCACCAGCAGATACCGGACTAGCGGGTTTTACGAGCAGTACTTC. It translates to CATSRYRTSGFYEQYF.